Below, 2 T cell receptor beta chains from the same sample are listed, as sequenced in a study of shared clonotypes between healthy human individuals. Clones were read by immunoSEQ multiplex PCR, and TCRdb kept only the in-frame ones, dropping some. The sample lists roughly 640,000 clones, approximately 74% occurring once. Sequencing was carried out using memory CD4+ T cells sorted from blood. Subset: CD45RA-negative fraction. The receptor source for this set is a woman aged 25 to 39 in good health.

V gene TRBV29-1 combines with J gene TRBJ2-3, with 13 nucleotides matching TRBD2. The ends lost 5 bases at V and 5 bases at J; junction bases unmatched: 4. CDR1 is SQVTM and CDR2 is ANQGSEA in the germline V gene. This CDR3 has 14 residues. The CDR3 sequence: CSVWTSGRGDTQYF. The CDR3 DNA reads as TGCAGCGTTTGGACTAGCGGGAGAGGAGATACGCAGTATTTT.

The chain couples TRBV7-8 to TRBJ2-7, with D perhaps TRBD2 (6 bases). Looked up from germline, CDR1 is SGHVS and CDR2 is FQNEAQ. This CDR3 is 14 amino acids long. V lost 5 bases to trimming and J lost 6 bases, with 17 bases between them. In nucleotides, the CDR3 is TGTGCCAGCAGCCAAGAATGGGCGGGGTCCGAGCAGTACTTC. It codes for CASSQEWAGSEQYF. The full variable domain, with the rest looked up from reference TRBV7-8 and TRBJ2-7, is GAGVSQSPRYKVAKRGQDVALRCDPISGHVSLFWYQQALGQGPEFLTYFQNEAQLDKSGLPSDRFFAERPEGSVSTLKIQRTQQEDSAVYLCASSQEWAGSEQYFGPGTRLTVT.